The clone carrying this T cell receptor beta chain was seen repeatedly, ten times or more. The antigen is not known. The ends were cut back, 2 bases at V and 8 bases at J, with 12 bases in the middle. Germline-derived CDR1 and CDR2 are SEHNR and FQNEAQ (reference sequence). The CDR3 contains 14 residues. The unsorted libraries were made from 2 million PBMCs kept at -80 C. Template-switch 5'RACE cDNA synthesis added a 10-nucleotide unique molecular identifier. TCRdb processed the 5' RACE reads anew with MiXCR; each CDR3 protein has one entry. The sample shows approximately 130,000 distinct CDR3 sequences, 3.2% of them seen only once. The data derive from a study of neurological immune-mediated disorders. Study results and limitations: TCR clonal expansion peaked in HTLV-1-associated myelopathy patients and was lowest in multiple sclerosis patients.

The clonotype originates from a woman younger than 45 with multiple sclerosis. The rearrangement joins TRBV7-9 to TRBJ2-2; D remains unclear. The sample comprised PBMCs. This CDR3 reads CASSLPLFEGELFF. CDR3 sequence (DNA): TGTGCCAGCAGCTTACCTCTTTTCGAAGGGGAGCTGTTTTTT.